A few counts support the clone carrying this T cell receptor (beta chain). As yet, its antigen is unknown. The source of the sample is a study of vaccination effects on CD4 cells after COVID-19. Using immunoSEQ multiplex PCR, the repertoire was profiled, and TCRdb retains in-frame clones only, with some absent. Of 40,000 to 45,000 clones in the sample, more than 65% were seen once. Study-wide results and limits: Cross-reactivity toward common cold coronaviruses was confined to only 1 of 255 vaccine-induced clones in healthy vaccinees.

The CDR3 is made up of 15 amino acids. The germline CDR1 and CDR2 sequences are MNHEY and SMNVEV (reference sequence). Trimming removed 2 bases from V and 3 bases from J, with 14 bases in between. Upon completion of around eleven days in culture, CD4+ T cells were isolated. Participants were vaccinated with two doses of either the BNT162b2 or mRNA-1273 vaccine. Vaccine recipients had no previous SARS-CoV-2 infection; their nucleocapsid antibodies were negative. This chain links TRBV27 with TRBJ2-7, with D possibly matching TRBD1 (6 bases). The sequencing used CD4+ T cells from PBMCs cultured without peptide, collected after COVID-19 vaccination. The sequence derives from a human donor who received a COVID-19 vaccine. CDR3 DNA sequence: TGTGCCAGCAGTTTAAACTTGGGACACTTCTACGAGCAGTACTTC. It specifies CASSLNLGHFYEQYF.